One and the same sample provided the 26 T cell receptor beta chains below, sequenced in a study of radiotherapy plus CTLA-4 blockade in lung cancer. TCRdb's table, derived via immunoSEQ multiplex PCR, lists solely in-frame clones and lacks some. The sample includes 80,000 or so clones, 60% to 85% of them seen just once. The sequencing used peripheral blood, collected from a patient treated with radiotherapy plus ipilimumab. The receptors stem from a human donor with non-small cell lung cancer who had a partial response to radiotherapy plus ipilimumab. Some clones in this sample may be carry-over from other donors' samples.

V usage is TRBV6-6 and J usage is TRBJ1-4, with TRBD1 matching 10 bases. This CDR3 spans 13 amino acids. With V trimmed by 8 bases and J by 8 bases, 5 bases remained unmatched. Germline CDR1 MNHNY, CDR2 SVGAGI (reference sequence). In DNA form, the CDR3 reads TGTGCCAGCGGGGGACAGGGGATGGAAAAACTGTTTTTT. Encoded protein: CASGGQGMEKLFF.

The CDR3 region is CASSAHRPGTDTQYF. Here the CDR3 DNA reads TGTGCCAGCAGTGCCCACAGGCCCGGCACAGATACGCAGTATTTT. The rearrangement joins TRBV28 to TRBJ2-3; TRBD1 is a possible D gene (5 bases). The CDR3 extends over 15 amino acids. V was pared by 5 bases and J by 1 base, with 13 bases between. The germline V gene has CDR1 MDHEN and CDR2 SYDVKM.

The chain links TRBV12-5 to TRBJ1-2, with unresolved D. The CDR3 is made up of 13 amino acids. The V end was cut by 1 base, the J end by 1 base, with 4 bases between. Germline assignment: CDR1 LGHNT and CDR2 FRNRAP. The CDR3 nucleotides read TGTGCTAGTGGTTTGGCCCTTAACTATGGCTACACCTTC. Translating it yields CASGLALNYGYTF. Complete variable domain (other parts from reference TRBV12-5 and TRBJ1-2): DARVTQTPRHKVTEMGQEVTMRCQPILGHNTVFWYRQTMMQGLELLAYFRNRAPLDDSGMPKDRFSAEMPDATLATLKIQPSEPRDSAVYFCASGLALNYGYTFGSGTRLTVV.

The rearrangement joins TRBV5-1 to TRBJ2-5, with 11 positions matching TRBD2. Germline V gene data show CDR1 as SGHRS and CDR2 as YFSETQ. CDR3 length equals 20 residues. Trimming cost V 1 base and J 5 bases; bases outside gene matches: 19. DNA of the CDR3: TGCGCCAGCAGCTTGACCCCAGGGCGGATTAGCGGGAGGGCATTGGAGACCCAGTACTTC. As protein: CASSLTPGRISGRALETQYF.

The chain uses TRBV30 and TRBJ1-2; TRBD1 agrees at 11 bases. Germline V gives CDR1 GTSNPN, CDR2 SVGIG (reference sequence). The CDR3 totals 16 residues. Trimming took 3 bases from V and 6 from J; bases not matched to a gene: 12. The CDR3 DNA follows: TGTGCCTGGAGCTACTCCGGACAGGGGGCGGGAGATGGCTACACCTTC. This encodes CAWSYSGQGAGDGYTF.

The rearrangement uses TRBV9 and TRBJ2-7; 11 nucleotides align to TRBD2. The CDR3 covers 16 residues. Per germline, CDR1 SGDLS and CDR2 YYNGEE. V dropped 4 bases and J dropped 2; count of bases not matched to a gene: 8. Here the CDR3 reads CASSLTGLAGPYEQYF. The CDR3 nucleotides are TGTGCCAGCAGCCTTACCGGACTAGCGGGCCCCTACGAGCAGTACTTC.

This chain uses TRBV5-4 with TRBJ1-1, with D possibly being TRBD1 (6 bases). Trimming took off 1 base at V and 6 bases at J, with 10 bases between the two ends. The germline V gene has CDR1 SGHNT and CDR2 YYREEE (reference sequence). The CDR3 loop spans 13 amino acids. This CDR3 reads CASSLWTAPEAFF. Written as DNA, the CDR3 is TGTGCCAGCAGCTTGTGGACAGCCCCTGAAGCTTTCTTT.

This clone was counted only a few times. The chain has TRBV28 and TRBJ2-7; D is perhaps TRBD2 (5 bases). Germline assignment: CDR1 MDHEN and CDR2 SYDVKM. V lost 3 bases, J lost 2 bases, and 11 bases lay in between. The CDR3 covers 14 residues. The CDR3 DNA sequence: TGTGCCAGCAGTTTGGGCGGTAGCGCCTACGAGCAGTACTTC. It translates to CASSLGGSAYEQYF.

V usage is TRBV7-9 and J usage is TRBJ2-1; 8 nucleotides line up with TRBD1. CDR1 is SEHNR and CDR2 is FQNEAQ in the germline V gene (reference sequence). The CDR3 contains 14 residues. Trimming cost V 5 bases and J 9 bases; bases outside gene matches: 9. The DNA of the CDR3 is TGTGCCAGCAGCCTCGGACAGGGTACCGTTGAGCAGTTCTTC. Its translation is CASSLGQGTVEQFF.

V is TRBV4-3 and J is TRBJ1-6, with 7 bases fitting TRBD1. Germline-derived CDR1 and CDR2 are LGHNA and YSLEER. The CDR3 is 18 amino acids. V gave up 0 bases and J gave up 4 bases; unmatched junction bases: 9. DNA for the CDR3: TGCGCCAGCAGCCAAGATATAGGGGGGACAGCGTATAATTCACCCCTCCACTTT. The encoded protein is CASSQDIGGTAYNSPLHF.

The chain employs TRBV9 and TRBJ1-3; the D is unclear. Germline loops: CDR1 SGDLS, CDR2 YYNGEE. The ends were cut back, 3 bases at V and 2 bases at J, with 12 bases in the middle. The CDR3 length is 15 residues. The CDR3 sequence: CASSEEWGAGNTIYF. DNA for the CDR3: TGTGCCAGCAGCGAGGAATGGGGAGCTGGAAACACCATATATTTT.

The rearrangement uses TRBV6-6 and TRBJ1-5, with D possibly being TRBD1 (5 bases). This CDR3 comprises 16 residues. V shed 6 bases and J shed 2 bases, with 17 bases lying between them. Germline V gene lookup returns CDR1 MNHNY and CDR2 SVGAGI (reference sequence). The chain's CDR3 is CASSKGRGIRNQPQHF. Written as DNA, the CDR3 is TGTGCCAGCAGCAAAGGGAGGGGAATACGCAATCAGCCCCAGCATTTT.

The chain combines TRBV6-5 with TRBJ1-1, with TRBD1 as a possible D gene (6 bases). CDR3 length: 14 residues. Trimming took off 5 bases at V and 1 base at J, with 11 bases between the two ends. Germline CDR1 is MNHEY and CDR2 is SVGAGI. CDR3 protein: CASSGRQENTEAFF. For the CDR3, the DNA is TGTGCCAGCAGTGGACGACAGGAGAACACTGAAGCTTTCTTT.

This clone came up a few times. The chain links TRBV7-9 to TRBJ2-1; TRBD2 agrees at 10 bases. V was clipped by 5 bases and J by 5 bases; unmatched bases: 6. The CDR3 totals 15 residues. CDR1 and CDR2 (germline): SEHNR, FQNEAQ (reference sequence). In DNA, the CDR3 is TGTGCCAGCAGCCCTAGCGGGAGAAATAACAATGAGCAGTTCTTC. It yields the protein CASSPSGRNNNEQFF.

This clone was seen once. The V call is TRBV28, the J call TRBJ1-2; D gene ambiguous. Trimming removed 7 bases at V and 4 bases at J, with 7 bases between. Germline lookup yields CDR1 MDHEN and CDR2 SYDVKM. The CDR3 runs to 11 residues. The CDR3 DNA reads TGTGCCAGCAACCCGGGCTATGGCTACACCTTC. This sequence encodes CASNPGYGYTF.

The V gene is TRBV5-4, the J gene TRBJ1-1; a weak D match, TRBD1 (6 bases). Germline loops: CDR1 SGHNT, CDR2 YYREEE (reference sequence). The CDR3 has 15 residues. Trimming took 4 bases from V and 2 from J, leaving 15 bases between them. DNA of the CDR3: TGTGCCAGCAGCCGCCTTGGGACACTTAACACTGAAGCTTTCTTT. Amino acid sequence: CASSRLGTLNTEAFF.

This chain connects TRBV7-2 to TRBJ2-5, with D possibly being TRBD1 (5 bases). V was clipped by 5 bases and J by 5 bases, with 12 bases between them. Germline-derived CDR1 and CDR2 are SGHTA and FQGNSA. The CDR3 extends over 13 amino acids. The CDR3 is CASSPARDETQYF. The DNA for the CDR3 is TGTGCCAGCAGCCCCGCCAGGGATGAGACCCAGTACTTC.

This clone has just one count. The chain links TRBV7-9 to TRBJ1-5, with D uncertain. CDR1 and CDR2 from the germline V gene are SEHNR and FQNEAQ (reference sequence). The CDR3 runs to 13 residues. Trimming took off 2 bases at V and 6 bases at J, with 8 bases between the two ends. CDR3 in DNA: TGTGCCAGCAGCTTAAATCTGTTTCAGCCCCAGCATTTT. Protein sequence: CASSLNLFQPQHF.

This rearrangement joins TRBV28 to TRBJ2-4; 7 bases are a match to TRBD1. The CDR3 is 12 amino acids. Germline V gene data show CDR1 as MDHEN and CDR2 as SYDVKM. V lost 5 bases, J lost 9 bases, and 4 bases stayed unmatched. The CDR3, as DNA: TGTGCCAGCAGTGACAGGGATCGCATTCAGTACTTC. As protein: CASSDRDRIQYF.

The chain employs TRBV6-5 and TRBJ1-1; no clear D gene. From germline, CDR1 is MNHEY and CDR2 SVGAGI. V was shortened by 0 bases and J by 1 base, with 6 bases between the two germline ends. The CDR3 consists of 14 residues. The CDR3 DNA reads as TGTGCCAGCAGTTACTCGTGGGCGAACACTGAAGCTTTCTTT. It translates to CASSYSWANTEAFF.

This chain uses TRBV10-3 with TRBJ1-2; D perhaps matches TRBD1 (5 bases). This CDR3 has 15 residues. The germline V and J ends were trimmed by 3 bases and 4 bases, with 15 bases remaining between them. Germline V gives CDR1 ENHRY, CDR2 SYGVKD. The CDR3 DNA follows: TGTGCCATCAGTGAAATCCAGGGAACTTTCTATGGCTACACCTTC. This sequence encodes CAISEIQGTFYGYTF.

The rearrangement uses TRBV11-3 and TRBJ1-3; tentatively, D is TRBD1 (5 bases). Germline V CDR1 and CDR2: SGHNT, YENEEA. The V and J ends lost 5 bases and 3 bases respectively, with 17 bases between them. The length of the CDR3 is 16 residues. CDR3 coding DNA: TGTGCCAGCAGCAAGAGGCAAGGGGCGCATGGAAACACCATATATTTT. Its translation: CASSKRQGAHGNTIYF.

This clone was seen only a few times. V and J are TRBV6-5 and TRBJ2-3, with 8 bases identical to TRBD2. Germline loops: CDR1 MNHEY, CDR2 SVGAGI. J was trimmed by 1 base and V by 4 bases; bases with no gene match: 7. This CDR3 has 16 residues. The chain's CDR3 is CASSSVWREGTDTQYF. CDR3 DNA sequence: TGTGCCAGCAGTTCAGTGTGGCGGGAGGGCACAGATACGCAGTATTTT.

The chain is built from TRBV7-9 and TRBJ1-4; no firm D call. CDR1 is SEHNR and CDR2 is FQNEAQ in the germline V gene (reference sequence). Trimming stripped 9 bases from V and 0 bases from J, with 8 bases between. The CDR3 totals 13 residues. CDR3: CASPYATNEKLFF. The CDR3 DNA follows: TGTGCCAGTCCCTATGCAACTAATGAAAAACTGTTTTTT. The variable domain in full, with the rest retrieved from reference TRBV7-9 and TRBJ1-4, is DTGVSQNPRHKITKRGQNVTFRCDPISEHNRLYWYRQTLGQGPEFLTYFQNEAQLEKSRLLSDRFSAERPKGSFSTLEIQRTEQGDSAMYLCASPYATNEKLFFGSGTQLSVL.

This rearrangement joins TRBV4-2 to TRBJ2-6; 8 bases fit TRBD1. In germline, CDR1 is LGHNA, CDR2 YNFKEQ. V dropped 5 bases and J dropped 1; count of bases not matched to a gene: 10. This CDR3 is 18 amino acids long. CDR3 bases: TGTGCCAGCAGCGACCTGGACAGGGTAATGTCTGGGGCCAACGTCCTGACTTTC. Translation: CASSDLDRVMSGANVLTF.

V gene TRBV9 combines with J gene TRBJ2-1, with a possible D match to TRBD2 (7 bases). Trimming pared 3 bases from V and 6 bases from J, leaving 19 bases between. Germline CDR1 SGDLS, CDR2 YYNGEE. The CDR3 loop spans 16 amino acids. The CDR3 loop is CASSEGIIAGANEQFF. The CDR3 nucleotides read TGTGCCAGCAGCGAGGGGATCATTGCGGGGGCCAATGAGCAGTTCTTC.